The clone carrying this T cell receptor (beta chain) was observed a few times. The antigen is not known. Trimming cost V 2 bases and J 6 bases, with 8 bases left between them. CDR3 length: 13 amino acids. CDR1 is MNHNS and CDR2 is SASEGT in the germline V gene. Using its own MiXCR run on the reads, TCRdb lists one record per CDR3 protein. Among 340,000 or so distinct CDR3 sequences listed, 20% to 25% were seen once. The record originates from a study of T cell repertoires in cytomegalovirus infection. In the study overall: HLA-B-restricted CMV epitopes that are well studied were used alongside recently identified HLA-C-restricted ones. Based on public TCR beta signatures, there were indications of CMV infection and of a matching HLA type.

This TCR was sampled from a human donor in good health (CMV status not recorded). Some clones in this sample may be carry-over from other donors' samples. The chain carries TRBV6-1 and TRBJ2-1; D not resolved. The sample in question was cultured PBMCs, obtained from culture after CMV antigen stimulation. CDR3 protein: CASSEISRNEQFF. The CDR3 nucleotides are TGTGCCAGCAGTGAAATAAGTCGCAATGAGCAGTTCTTC.